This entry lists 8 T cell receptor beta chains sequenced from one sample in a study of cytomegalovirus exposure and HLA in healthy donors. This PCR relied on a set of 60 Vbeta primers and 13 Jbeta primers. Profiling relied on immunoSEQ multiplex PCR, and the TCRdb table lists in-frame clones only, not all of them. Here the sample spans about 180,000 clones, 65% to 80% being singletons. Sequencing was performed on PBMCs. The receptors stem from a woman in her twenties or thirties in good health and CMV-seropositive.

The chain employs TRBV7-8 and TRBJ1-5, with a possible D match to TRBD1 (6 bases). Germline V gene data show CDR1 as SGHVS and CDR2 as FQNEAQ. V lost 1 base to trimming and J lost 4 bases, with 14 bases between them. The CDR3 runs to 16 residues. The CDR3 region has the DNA TGTGCCAGCAGCTTAGATGGGGGCCAGGGGAATCAGCCCCAGCATTTT. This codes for CASSLDGGQGNQPQHF.

The DNA for the CDR3 is TGTGCCAGCAGTAAACTTAACCGGGACAGGGCCTACGAGCAGTACTTC. Translation gives CASSKLNRDRAYEQYF. The chain couples TRBV2 to TRBJ2-5, with 9 nucleotides matching TRBD1. The DNA end favors TRBJ2-7, so the J call may be wrong. This CDR3 region has 16 residues. Looked up from germline, CDR1 is SNHLY and CDR2 is FYNNEI.

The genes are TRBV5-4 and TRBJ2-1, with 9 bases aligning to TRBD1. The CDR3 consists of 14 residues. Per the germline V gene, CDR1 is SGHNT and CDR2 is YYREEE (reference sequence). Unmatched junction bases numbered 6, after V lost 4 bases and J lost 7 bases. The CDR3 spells CASSIGQGRNEQFF. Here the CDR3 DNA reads TGTGCCAGCAGCATCGGACAGGGGAGGAATGAGCAGTTCTTC.

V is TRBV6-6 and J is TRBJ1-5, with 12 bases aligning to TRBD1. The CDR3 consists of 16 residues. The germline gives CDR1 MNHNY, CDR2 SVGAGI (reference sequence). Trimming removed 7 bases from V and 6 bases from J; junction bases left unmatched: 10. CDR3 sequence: CASNKGQGARGQPQHF. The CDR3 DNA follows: TGTGCCAGCAACAAGGGACAGGGGGCGCGAGGTCAGCCCCAGCATTTT.

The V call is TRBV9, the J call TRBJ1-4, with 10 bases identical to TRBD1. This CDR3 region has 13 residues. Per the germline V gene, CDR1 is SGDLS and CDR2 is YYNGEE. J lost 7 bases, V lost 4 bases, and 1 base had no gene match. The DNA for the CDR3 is TGTGCCAGCAGCCGGACAGGGGGTGAAAAACTGTTTTTT. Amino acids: CASSRTGGEKLFF.

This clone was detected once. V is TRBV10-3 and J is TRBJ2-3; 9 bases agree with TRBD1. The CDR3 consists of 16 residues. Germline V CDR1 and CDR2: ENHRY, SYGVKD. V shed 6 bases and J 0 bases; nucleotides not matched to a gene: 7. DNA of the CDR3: TGTGCCATCAGCGACCGGGACAGGGATAGCACAGATACGCAGTATTTT. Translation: CAISDRDRDSTDTQYF.

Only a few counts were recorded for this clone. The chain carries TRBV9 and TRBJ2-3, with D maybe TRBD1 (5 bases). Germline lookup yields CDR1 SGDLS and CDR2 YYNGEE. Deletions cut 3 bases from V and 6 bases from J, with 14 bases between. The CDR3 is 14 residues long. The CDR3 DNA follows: TGTGCCAGCAGCGAGGGGCCAGCCTGGGATACGCAGTATTTT. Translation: CASSEGPAWDTQYF.

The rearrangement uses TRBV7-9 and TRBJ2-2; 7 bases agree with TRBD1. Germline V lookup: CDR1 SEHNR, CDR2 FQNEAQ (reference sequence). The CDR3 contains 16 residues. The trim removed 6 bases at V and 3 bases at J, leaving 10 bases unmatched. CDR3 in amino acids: CASSPSPRGYTGELFF. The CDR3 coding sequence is TGTGCCAGCAGTCCTTCCCCCAGGGGGTACACCGGGGAGCTGTTTTTT.